This TCR beta chain was obtained from a study of cytomegalovirus exposure and HLA in healthy donors. Study results and caveats: Later analysis associated a missense DCLRE1C variant with TCR beta V- and J-gene trimming. Accounts indicate the classifier identified cytomegalovirus status with strong specificity and sensitivity.

Comment on this clone: Antigen: not known.

Germline V gene data show CDR1 as MNHNS and CDR2 as SASEGT. After removal of 5 bases from V and 1 base from J, the junction contained 8 bases not matched to a gene. The CDR3 contains 15 residues. Both 60 Vbeta primers and 13 Jbeta primers went into the PCR. The method was immunoSEQ multiplex PCR; TCRdb's version includes in-frame clones alone and lacks a portion of them. Of approximately 170,000 clones in the sample, 65% to 85% were seen once. The clonotype originates from a boy between 2 and 10 years old in good health and CMV-seronegative. The chain joins TRBV6-1 to TRBJ2-7; 7 bases line up with TRBD1. Input material: PBMCs. CDR3: CASSTSGTASYEQYF. CDR3 DNA sequence: TGTGCCAGCAGTACCTCCGGGACAGCTTCCTACGAGCAGTACTTC.